The present TCR beta chain was sequenced within a study of T cell responses to AZD1222 COVID-19 vaccine. Study at large: Samples with a second dose at about 4 or about 12 weeks were pooled together.

Trimming took off 7 bases at V and 0 bases at J, with 15 bases between the two ends. This CDR3 spans 15 amino acids. CDR1 is SNHLY, CDR2 FYNNEI, per germline. Comments on this clone: Its target is unknown.

Method: immunoSEQ multiplex PCR; TCRdb's copy keeps in-frame clones and lacks some. The table has 100,000 to 120,000 clones, roughly 87% seen once. Study conclusions and caveats: Seropositive AZD1222 recipients at baseline numbered only 6 or 7.

The source is an adult in good health. Source: peripheral blood, taken on day 0 of AZD1222 vaccination. This chain joins TRBV2 and TRBJ1-2; D unclear. The CDR3 spells CASNGRTLPNYGYTF. CDR3 bases: TGTGCCAGCAATGGCAGGACCTTGCCTAACTATGGCTACACCTTC.